This TCR beta chain emerged from a study of blood T cell repertoires in COVID-19. Germline CDR1 SEHNR, CDR2 FQNEAQ (reference sequence). Trimming stripped 4 bases from V and 1 base from J, with 10 bases between. The CDR3 consists of 14 residues. TCRdb's copy holds only in-frame clones and misses some; the assay was immunoSEQ multiplex PCR. The sample has 150,000 or so clones; approximately 80% are singletons. V gene TRBV7-9 combines with J gene TRBJ1-1, with D unclear. The TCR sequence derives from a man in his forties or fifties who had recovered from COVID-19. Source material: PBMCs or T cells enriched from blood (not recorded which). The CDR3 loop reads CASSSSQWNTEAFF. CDR3 coding DNA: TGTGCCAGCAGCTCCTCACAGTGGAACACTGAAGCTTTCTTT.